This record concerns one T cell receptor (beta chain) sequence. Antigen: not known. A much larger clone differs from this one at a single base, so this may be a read error. This sample is part of a study of human T cells and chemical hapten exposure. Study as a whole: The patients were mostly female; they had alopecia areata, totalis or universalis. Mainly, slight library volume differences in the pool made TCR yields vary. Study-level points and caveats: The formation of large CDR3 similarity clusters by expanded TCRs significantly exceeded that of controls.

TCRdb called the RACE reads again in MiXCR, with one record for every CDR3 protein. The profile shows some 70,000 distinct CDR3 sequences, roughly 11% of them singletons. Trimming cost V 4 bases and J 8 bases, with 21 bases left between them. This CDR3 has 16 amino acids. Germline V gene data show CDR1 as MNHEY and CDR2 as SMNVEV (reference sequence). The sample's time point: pre-sensitization, week 0. Noted treatment: therapeutic diphenylcyclopropenone sensitization with weekly scalp DPC. This sample comprised whole blood, obtained in connection with sensitization to the hapten diphenylcyclopropenone (DPC). The receptor was derived from a woman in her 50s with alopecia areata. Some clones in this sample may be carry-over from other donors' samples. J is TRBJ2-1 and V is TRBV27; a weak D match, TRBD1 (5 bases). The CDR3 region is CASSWAKGRRDDEQFF. The CDR3 DNA reads as TGTGCCAGCAGTTGGGCAAAGGGGCGACGAGACGATGAGCAGTTCTTC.